A selection of T cell receptor beta chains follows, all from one sample in a study of T cell clones after liver transplantation. Antigens of these TCRs are unknown. Measured with immunoSEQ multiplex PCR; TCRdb has only the in-frame clones, and not every one. The table includes around 5,600 clones, 30% detected once. The sample comprised CD4+ T cells from cultured PBMCs. These receptors were obtained from a human patient who received a liver transplant. Some T cells may arise from the graft donor. Both conserved end residues are part of each CDR3. D genes are given only for firm matches. Clone size is shown for a subset of rows, as once, few, many or a class of expanded clone.

j_call clone_size d_call v_call cdr3_length cdr3_nt cdr3_aa
TRBJ2-7 NA TRBD2 TRBV4-2 14 TGTGCCAGCAGCTTGGGAGGGCTCGGGGACGAGCAGTACTTC CASSLGGLGDEQYF
TRBJ2-1 NA TRBD2 TRBV14 16 TGTGCCAGCAGCTTACGCAATAGCGGGAGGGCCCTTGAGCAGTTCTTC CASSLRNSGRALEQFF
TRBJ2-3 NA NA TRBV11-2 14 TGTGCCAGCAGCACGGGACTTCGCACAGATACGCAGTATTTT CASSTGLRTDTQYF
TRBJ2-3 NA TRBD1 TRBV19 15 TGTGCCAGTAGTAGCAGGGACAGGGGGCCAGATACGCAGTATTTT CASSSRDRGPDTQYF
TRBJ1-6 NA NA TRBV28 18 TGTGCCAGCAGTTTCCGCCCCCTGAGGCGTACCTATAATTCACCCCTCCACTTT CASSFRPLRRTYNSPLHF
TRBJ1-2 few NA TRBV2 13 TGTGCCAGCGGGGCAGGGAAGCTAAATGGCTACACCTTC CASGAGKLNGYTF
TRBJ2-7 few NA TRBV7-9 16 TGTGCCAGCAGCTTAGCCCCAAGCGCCGTATACTACGAGCAGTACTTC CASSLAPSAVYYEQYF
TRBJ2-2 few NA TRBV9 14 TGTGCCAGCAGCCGAGGGGTAGACACCGGGGAGCTGTTTTTT CASSRGVDTGELFF
TRBJ2-1 few TRBD2 TRBV6-6 15 TGTGCCAGCAGAGTAGCGGGCCTCTCCTACAATGAGCAGTTCTTC CASRVAGLSYNEQFF
TRBJ2-1 medium-sized NA TRBV7-9 15 TGTGCCAGCACGTGGGGCCAGAGGTCCTACAATGAGCAGTTCTTC CASTWGQRSYNEQFF
TRBJ1-3 few NA TRBV2 17 TGTGCCAGCACTACCGGGTTTGAACAGGGATCGGTAAGCACCATATATTTT CASTTGFEQGSVSTIYF
TRBJ2-7 NA TRBD1 TRBV7-8 15 TGTGCCAGCAGCTTTACATCCGGGACAGGGGTCGAGCAGTACTTC CASSFTSGTGVEQYF
TRBJ2-5 NA TRBD2 TRBV4-2 16 TGTGCCAGCAGCCAAGATCAAGCGGGAGCAGAAGAGACCCAGTACTTC CASSQDQAGAEETQYF
TRBJ2-7 few NA TRBV7-9 13 TGTGCCAGCAGCTTCGGGGGTCGGCGGGAGCAGTACTTC CASSFGGRREQYF
TRBJ1-2 NA NA TRBV2 15 TGTGCCAGCAGCGTCCAGGGCTTAGCTAACTATGGCTACACCTTC CASSVQGLANYGYTF
TRBJ2-1 NA TRBD1 TRBV28 16 TGTGCCAGCCAATTACAGGGGGCCCTCGGACACAATGAGCAGTTCTTC CASQLQGALGHNEQFF
TRBJ2-7 medium-sized NA TRBV5-1 15 TGCGCCAGCCGATTCGACGGGGTAGCTTTGGTCGAGCAGTACTTC CASRFDGVALVEQYF
TRBJ2-7 NA TRBD1 TRBV7-9 15 TGTGCCAGCAGCTACGCGTCTTGGGACAGGGGCGAGCAGTACTTC CASSYASWDRGEQYF
TRBJ2-3 NA NA TRBV28 17 TGTGCCAGCAGTTCCCCCGGTGGGAGTCGGGGTTTGGATACGCAGTATTTT CASSSPGGSRGLDTQYF
TRBJ2-7 few TRBD2 TRBV27 15 TGTGCCAGCAGTGCGGGGGGACACAGCTCCTACGAGCAGTACTTC CASSAGGHSSYEQYF
TRBJ1-4 NA TRBD1 TRBV10-2 15 TGCGCCAGCAGCCCCAGGGGACAGGAGGGTGAAAAACTGTTTTTT CASSPRGQEGEKLFF
TRBJ2-3 few TRBD2 TRBV7-8 19 TGTGCCAGCAGCTCCCGCGGAACGGGACTAGCGGGAAAAACAGATACGCAGTATTTT CASSSRGTGLAGKTDTQYF
TRBJ1-3 few NA TRBV18 15 TGTGCCAGCTCACCACGGCACATCTCTGGAAACACCATATATTTT CASSPRHISGNTIYF
TRBJ1-1 NA NA TRBV27 15 TGTGCCAGCAGTAGGACAGATTGGGTCGGGGCTGAAGCTTTCTTT CASSRTDWVGAEAFF
TRBJ1-3 NA NA TRBV7-2 16 TGTGCCAGCAGCTTAGAGATCGCGGGTTCGGGAAACACCATATATTTT CASSLEIAGSGNTIYF
TRBJ1-3 medium-sized NA TRBV9 13 TGTGCCAGCAGCGCAACAGGGGGAAACACCATATATTTT CASSATGGNTIYF
TRBJ2-3 NA NA TRBV11-2 17 TGTGCCAGCAGCTTTATGGCCTCTCTGGCGGAGGAAGATACGCAGTATTTT CASSFMASLAEEDTQYF
TRBJ2-7 large NA TRBV28 11 TGTGCCACCAACACAGGGTACGAGCAGTACTTC CATNTGYEQYF
TRBJ2-2 few TRBD1 TRBV5-1 16 TGCGCCAGCAGCCGAGGACAGGGGGCATGGACCGGGGAGCTGTTTTTT CASSRGQGAWTGELFF
TRBJ2-3 NA NA TRBV11-2 15 TGTGCCAGCAGTCTCGGGACGATGGGAGGAGATACGCAGTATTTT CASSLGTMGGDTQYF
TRBJ1-5 few NA TRBV27 16 TGTGCCAGCAGTTTGGGGGGGGGTATAGGCAATCAGCCCCAGCATTTT CASSLGGGIGNQPQHF
TRBJ2-7 few NA TRBV28 12 TGTGCCAGCAGTTACCAGAACTACGAGCAGTACTTC CASSYQNYEQYF
TRBJ2-2 NA NA TRBV29-1 13 TGCAGCGTTGAAAGGATACAAACCGGGGAGCTGTTTTTT CSVERIQTGELFF
TRBJ2-1 few TRBD1 TRBV16 15 TGTGCCAGCAGCCAACAGACAGGGCCCTACAATGAGCAGTTCTTC CASSQQTGPYNEQFF
TRBJ1-1 NA TRBD1 TRBV12-5 15 TGTGCTGGTCCCCCCCCCGGGACAGCCAACACTGAAGCTTTCTTT CAGPPPGTANTEAFF
TRBJ1-2 NA TRBD1 TRBV6-6 16 TGTGCCAGCGGGTTTCCCCCGACAGGGGATTTCTATGGCTACACCTTC CASGFPPTGDFYGYTF
TRBJ1-2 medium-sized NA TRBV28 13 TGTGCCAGCAGTCGTGGGAGTCTATTGGGCTACACCTTC CASSRGSLLGYTF
TRBJ1-3 medium-sized NA TRBV18 12 TGTGCCAGCTCACCACAGGGGAACACCATATATTTT CASSPQGNTIYF
TRBJ2-7 medium-sized TRBD1 TRBV9 14 TGTGCCAGCAGCGCCGGACAGGGGGCCAGCGAGCAGTACTTC CASSAGQGASEQYF
TRBJ1-1 NA NA TRBV27 14 TGTGCCAGCAGTCCCATCTCTTTGAACACTGAAGCTTTCTTT CASSPISLNTEAFF
TRBJ2-2 few TRBD2 TRBV11-2 15 TGTGCCAGCAGTGGAGCGGGAGTGCCCACCGGGGAGCTGTTTTTT CASSGAGVPTGELFF
TRBJ2-2 NA TRBD1 TRBV7-8 16 TGTGCCAGCAGCTTACGGACAGGGTGGAACACCGGGGAGCTGTTTTTT CASSLRTGWNTGELFF
TRBJ1-2 NA NA TRBV5-8 14 TGTGCCAGCAGCCCGACGTTACCATCGACCTCATACACCTTC CASSPTLPSTSYTF
TRBJ2-5 NA NA TRBV29-1 13 TGCAGCGCTCACAAGGACAGCAGGGAGACCCAGTACTTC CSAHKDSRETQYF
TRBJ2-2 few NA TRBV7-2 15 TGTGCCAGCAGCTTAGAGAGACTACCTCTCGGGGAGCTGTTTTTT CASSLERLPLGELFF
TRBJ2-3 few NA TRBV7-2 14 TGTGCCAGCAGCACGGGACTTCGCACAGATACGCAGTATTTT CASSTGLRTDTQYF
TRBJ1-4 few NA TRBV7-3 14 TGTGCCAGCAGCTTAGTAAGCGGTAATGAAAAACTGTTTTTT CASSLVSGNEKLFF
TRBJ2-7 NA NA TRBV5-4 13 TGTGCCAGCAGCCTCCGGGGAGGGGGCGAGCAGTACTTC CASSLRGGGEQYF
TRBJ1-3 medium-sized NA TRBV18 16 TGTGCCAGCTCACAGACGGTTGGGGCCACTGGAAACACCATATATTTT CASSQTVGATGNTIYF
TRBJ2-5 medium-sized TRBD1 TRBV29-1 13 TGCAGCGTCGAGACAGGGTCCGCGGAGACCCAGTACTTC CSVETGSAETQYF
TRBJ1-5 medium-sized NA TRBV19 13 TGTGCCAGTAGTATAGAGGAGGGGAAACCCCAGCATTTT CASSIEEGKPQHF
TRBJ1-2 NA TRBD1 TRBV2 16 TGTGCCAGCAGGAGCTATTGGGACAGGAGTTTCTATGGCTACACCTTC CASRSYWDRSFYGYTF
TRBJ2-7 medium-sized TRBD2 TRBV5-4 16 TGTGCCAGCAGCCCGGGAGGTGTAGAGGGGTCCTACGAGCAGTACTTC CASSPGGVEGSYEQYF
TRBJ2-5 NA NA TRBV5-1 11 TGCGCCAGCAGCTTGGGCCAGACCCAGTACTTC CASSLGQTQYF
TRBJ2-1 NA TRBD1 TRBV6-5 13 TGTGCCAGCAGTTACTCTAAGGGGGCTAGGCAGTTCTTC CASSYSKGARQFF